This paragraph reports one TCR beta chain. Original data processing: Nucleated cell counts were estimated from reference gene primer amplification. The repertoire was sequenced with immunoSEQ multiplex PCR; TCRdb's copy has only in-frame clones and lacks some. The V and J calls and the clone size are those of that table, but D and trimming were determined from the DNA. The sample has approximately 50,000 clones, more than 70% seen once. The record originates from a study of blood T cell repertoires in COVID-19. Study at large: COVID-19 samples collected from the United States, Italy and Spain covered acute and convalescent phases. T cells, B-cell-depleted T cells, or PBMCs supplied cDNA or gDNA.

This sequence was found in a human donor in a cohort sampled during active COVID-19. Sequences were obtained from peripheral blood.

This CDR3 reads CASSYEAGGPYEQYF. The CDR3 coding sequence is TGTGCCAGCAGTTACGAGGCGGGGGGGCCTTACGAGCAGTACTTC. The V call is TRBV6-6, the J call TRBJ2-7, with 9 bases lining up with TRBD2. V lost 2 bases and J lost 4; bases outside the gene matches: 6. The CDR3 length is 15 residues. From germline, CDR1 is MNHNY and CDR2 SVGAGI (reference sequence).